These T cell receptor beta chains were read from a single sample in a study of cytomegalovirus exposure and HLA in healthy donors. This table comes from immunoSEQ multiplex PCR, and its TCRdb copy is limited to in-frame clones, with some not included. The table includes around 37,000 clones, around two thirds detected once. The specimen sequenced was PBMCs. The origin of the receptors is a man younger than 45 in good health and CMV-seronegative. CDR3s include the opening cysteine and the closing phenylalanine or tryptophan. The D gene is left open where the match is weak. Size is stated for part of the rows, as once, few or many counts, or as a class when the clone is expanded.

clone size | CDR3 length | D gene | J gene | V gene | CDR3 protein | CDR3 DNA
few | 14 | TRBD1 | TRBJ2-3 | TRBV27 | CASSRGLDTDTQYF | TGTGCCAGCAGTAGGGGGCTTGACACAGATACGCAGTATTTT
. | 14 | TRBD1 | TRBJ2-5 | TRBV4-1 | CASSQDRGEETQYF | TGCGCCAGCAGCCAGGACAGGGGCGAAGAGACCCAGTACTTC
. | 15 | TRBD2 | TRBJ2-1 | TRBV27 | CASTERLAGKNEQFF | TGTGCCAGCACCGAACGACTAGCGGGCAAGAATGAGCAGTTCTTC
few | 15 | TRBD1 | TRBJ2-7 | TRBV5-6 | CASSYGTGGLYEQYF | TGTGCCAGCAGCTACGGGACAGGGGGCCTCTACGAGCAGTACTTC
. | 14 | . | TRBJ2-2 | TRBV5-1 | CASSPTVVTGELFF | TGCGCCAGCAGCCCCACGGTGGTCACCGGGGAGCTGTTTTTT
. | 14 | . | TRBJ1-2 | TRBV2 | CASSEAEGGYGYTF | TGTGCCAGCAGTGAAGCTGAGGGCGGCTATGGCTACACCTTC
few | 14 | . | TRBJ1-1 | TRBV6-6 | CASISDRSNTEAFF | TGTGCCAGCATTTCGGACAGATCCAACACTGAAGCTTTCTTT
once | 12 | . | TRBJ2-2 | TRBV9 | CASSAGAGELFF | TGTGCCAGCAGCGCAGGGGCCGGGGAGCTGTTTTTT
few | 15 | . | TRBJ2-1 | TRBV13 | CASSPRQGGVNEQFF | TGTGCCAGCAGCCCCAGACAGGGAGGAGTCAATGAGCAGTTCTTC
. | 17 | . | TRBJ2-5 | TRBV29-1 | CSVEPLGGGRVEETQYF | TGCAGCGTTGAACCATTGGGAGGGGGGAGGGTCGAAGAGACCCAGTACTTC
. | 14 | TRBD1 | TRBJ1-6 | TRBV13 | CASSQGTGYSPLHF | TGTGCCAGCAGCCAAGGGACAGGATATTCACCCCTCCACTTT
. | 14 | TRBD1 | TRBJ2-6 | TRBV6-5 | CASSVTGGANVLTF | TGTGCCAGCAGTGTAACAGGGGGCGCCAACGTCCTGACTTTC
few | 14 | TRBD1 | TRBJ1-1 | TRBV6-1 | CASSEQGAVTEAFF | TGTGCCAGCAGTGAGCAGGGGGCGGTCACTGAAGCTTTCTTT
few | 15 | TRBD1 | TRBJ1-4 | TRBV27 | CASRARQGSNEKLFF | TGTGCCAGCAGAGCTCGACAGGGCTCTAATGAAAAACTGTTTTTT
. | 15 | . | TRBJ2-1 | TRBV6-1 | CASRVGGPAYNEQFF | TGTGCCAGCAGGGTCGGGGGTCCGGCCTACAATGAGCAGTTCTTC
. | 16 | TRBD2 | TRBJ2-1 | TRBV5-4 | CASSLDLAGKINEQFF | TGTGCCAGCAGCTTGGACCTAGCGGGAAAGATAAATGAGCAGTTCTTC
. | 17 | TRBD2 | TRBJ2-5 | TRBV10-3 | CAISDKNPGLADETQYF | TGTGCCATCAGTGATAAGAATCCGGGACTAGCAGACGAGACCCAGTACTTC
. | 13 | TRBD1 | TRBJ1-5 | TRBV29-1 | CSVGDRAGQPQHF | TGCAGCGTTGGTGACAGGGCGGGTCAGCCCCAGCATTTT
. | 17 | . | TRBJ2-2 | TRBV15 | CATSSRPAGVGTGELFF | TGTGCCACCAGCTCAAGGCCCGCGGGCGTCGGCACCGGGGAGCTGTTTTTT
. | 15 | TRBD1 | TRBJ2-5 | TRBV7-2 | CASSLGGRQGETQYF | TGTGCCAGCAGCTTAGGAGGCCGACAGGGGGAGACCCAGTACTTC
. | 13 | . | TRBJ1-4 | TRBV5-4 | CASSPASSGLLFF | TGTGCCAGCAGCCCCGCGTCTTCGGGATTACTGTTTTTT
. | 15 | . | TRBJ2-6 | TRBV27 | CASYSEWAGANVLTF | TGTGCCAGCTACTCGGAGTGGGCTGGGGCCAACGTCCTGACTTTC
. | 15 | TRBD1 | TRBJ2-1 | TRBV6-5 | CASSLTGFPFHEQFF | TGTGCCAGCAGTTTGACAGGGTTTCCGTTTCATGAGCAGTTCTTC
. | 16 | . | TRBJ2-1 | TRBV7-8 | CASSSPAESSYNEQFF | TGTGCCAGCAGCTCCCCAGCGGAAAGCTCCTACAATGAGCAGTTCTTC
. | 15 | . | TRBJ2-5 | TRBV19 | CASSMLGGSTDQQYF | TGTGCCAGTAGTATGCTAGGGGGAAGTACGGACCAGCAGTACTTC
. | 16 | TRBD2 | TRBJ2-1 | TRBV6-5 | CASSYGELAGINEQFF | TGTGCCAGCAGTTATGGAGAACTAGCGGGAATCAATGAGCAGTTCTTC
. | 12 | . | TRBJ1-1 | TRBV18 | CASGGLGTEAFF | TGTGCCAGCGGCGGTCTAGGCACTGAAGCTTTCTTT
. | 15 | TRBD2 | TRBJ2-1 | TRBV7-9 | CASSLVLAGVNEQFF | TGTGCCAGCAGCTTAGTCTTAGCGGGGGTCAATGAGCAGTTCTTC
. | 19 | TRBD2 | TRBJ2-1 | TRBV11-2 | CASSSKPPIAGGPYNEQFF | TGTGCCAGCAGCTCCAAGCCGCCGATAGCGGGAGGGCCCTACAATGAGCAGTTCTTC
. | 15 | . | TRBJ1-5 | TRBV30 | CAWPHRGSNNQPQHF | TGTGCCTGGCCCCACCGCGGGTCGAACAATCAGCCCCAGCATTTT
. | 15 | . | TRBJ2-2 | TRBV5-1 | CASSFGQENTGELFF | TGCGCCAGCAGCTTTGGGCAGGAGAACACCGGGGAGCTGTTTTTT
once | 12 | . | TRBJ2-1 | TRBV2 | CASSDYLSEQFF | TGTGCCAGCAGTGACTACTTATCAGAGCAGTTCTTC
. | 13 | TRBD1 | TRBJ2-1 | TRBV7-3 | CASSLGQGREQFF | TGTGCCAGCAGCTTAGGACAGGGACGTGAGCAGTTCTTC
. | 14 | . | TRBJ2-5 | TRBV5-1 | CASSFQTDQETQYF | TGCGCCAGCAGCTTCCAGACAGATCAAGAGACCCAGTACTTC
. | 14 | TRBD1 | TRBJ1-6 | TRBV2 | CASSAGGDNSPLHF | TGTGCCAGCAGTGCAGGGGGAGATAATTCACCCCTCCACTTT
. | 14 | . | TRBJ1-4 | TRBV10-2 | CASREVQGSEKLFF | TGCGCCAGCAGGGAAGTACAGGGAAGTGAAAAACTGTTTTTT
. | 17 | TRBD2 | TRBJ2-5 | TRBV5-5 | CASSLWGAGGPQETQYF | TGTGCCAGCAGCTTGTGGGGAGCGGGGGGGCCCCAAGAGACCCAGTACTTC
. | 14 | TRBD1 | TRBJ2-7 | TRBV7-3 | CASAPGQGLREQYF | TGTGCCAGCGCTCCGGGACAGGGATTACGGGAGCAGTACTTC
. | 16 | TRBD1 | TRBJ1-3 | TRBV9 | CASSATTGGGGNTIYF | TGTGCCAGCAGCGCGACGACAGGGGGTGGTGGAAACACCATATATTTT
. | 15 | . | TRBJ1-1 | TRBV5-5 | CASSRAGGGNTEAFF | TGTGCCAGCAGCAGGGCTGGCGGGGGGAACACTGAAGCTTTCTTT
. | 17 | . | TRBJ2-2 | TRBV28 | CASSSVRLRDRTGELFF | TGTGCCAGCAGTTCCGTGAGATTGAGGGATCGCACCGGGGAGCTGTTTTTT
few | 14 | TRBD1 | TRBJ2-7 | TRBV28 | CASSLDRGRYEQYF | TGTGCCAGCAGTTTAGACAGGGGGCGCTACGAGCAGTACTTC
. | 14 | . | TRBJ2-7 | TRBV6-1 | CASRELVVGYEQYF | TGTGCCAGCAGGGAGCTGGTCGTCGGCTACGAGCAGTACTTC
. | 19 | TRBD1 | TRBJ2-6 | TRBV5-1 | CASSSGPGQGAAGANVLTF | TGCGCCAGCAGCTCGGGACCTGGACAGGGGGCCGCTGGGGCCAACGTCCTGACTTTC
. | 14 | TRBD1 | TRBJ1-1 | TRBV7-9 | CASSRGTVAIEAFF | TGTGCCAGCAGCCGCGGGACAGTCGCGATTGAAGCTTTCTTT
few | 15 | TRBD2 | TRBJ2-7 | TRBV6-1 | CASSANSGGAGEQYF | TGTGCCAGCAGTGCAAATAGCGGGGGGGCCGGCGAGCAGTACTTC
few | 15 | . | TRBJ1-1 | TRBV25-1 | CASSKGGVGNTEAFF | TGTGCCAGCTCAAAAGGGGGGGTGGGGAACACTGAAGCTTTCTTT
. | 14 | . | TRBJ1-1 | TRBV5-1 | CASSLSRGDTEAFF | TGCGCCAGCAGCTTGAGCAGGGGAGACACTGAAGCTTTCTTT